These 10 T cell receptor beta chains came from one sample sequenced in a study of shared clonotypes between healthy human individuals. Sequencing was performed with immunoSEQ multiplex PCR; in TCRdb, only in-frame clones are kept and a portion is missing. The profile shows approximately 2.3 million clones, approximately 95% of them singletons. Material: naive CD4+ T cells from PBMCs. Subset given: CD45RA+ positively selected. Every receptor here comes from a man between 18 and 29 years old in good health. Some clones in this sample may be carry-over from other donors' samples.

Of note for this clone: Additional DNA sequences in this sample encode the identical CDR3. V gene TRBV27 combines with J gene TRBJ1-2; a possible D gene is TRBD1 (6 bases). Trimming took off 6 bases at V and 3 bases at J, with 11 bases between the two ends. The CDR3 loop spans 13 amino acids. Germline V gene lookup returns CDR1 MNHEY and CDR2 SMNVEV (reference sequence). CDR3 in DNA: TGTGCCAGCAGCCCGACAGGTGACTATGGCTACACCTTC. Its translation is CASSPTGDYGYTF.

The gene calls are TRBV5-4 and TRBJ2-1; TRBD2 is a possible D gene (6 bases). V was pared by 6 bases and J by 8 bases, with 18 bases between. There are 14 residues in the CDR3. Germline V gene sequence: CDR1 SGHNT, CDR2 YYREEE (reference sequence). CDR3 region: CASKDGGTMDEQFF. In DNA form, the CDR3 reads TGTGCCAGCAAAGACGGGGGAACGATGGATGAGCAGTTCTTC.

V gene TRBV7-8 combines with J gene TRBJ2-4; D unresolved. Germline CDR1 reads SGHVS; CDR2 reads FQNEAQ. Trimming took off 3 bases at V and 0 bases at J, with 6 bases between the two ends. The CDR3 has 14 amino acids. In DNA form, the CDR3 reads TGTGCCAGCAGCTTCCCGGGAGCCAAAAACATTCAGTACTTC. Protein product: CASSFPGAKNIQYF. The complete variable domain, with remaining parts taken from reference TRBV7-8 and TRBJ2-4, reads GAGVSQSPRYKVAKRGQDVALRCDPISGHVSLFWYQQALGQGPEFLTYFQNEAQLDKSGLPSDRFFAERPEGSVSTLKIQRTQQEDSAVYLCASSFPGAKNIQYFGAGTRLSVL.

The V and J genes are TRBV27 and TRBJ1-5, with 9 nucleotides matching TRBD1. The CDR3 length is 19 residues. The ends lost 7 bases at V and 0 bases at J; junction bases unmatched: 16. Germline-derived CDR1 and CDR2 are MNHEY and SMNVEV (reference sequence). CDR3 sequence reads: CASIRSRDRAHYSNQPQHF. In DNA form, the CDR3 reads TGTGCCAGCATTCGCTCCCGGGACAGGGCCCATTATAGCAATCAGCCCCAGCATTTT.

This clone was seen only once. The chain combines TRBV5-1 with TRBJ2-3; the match to TRBD2 covers 8 bases. Germline V lookup: CDR1 SGHRS, CDR2 YFSETQ. V lost 2 bases, J lost 3 bases, and 8 bases stayed unmatched. The CDR3 covers 16 residues. CDR3 sequence: CASSFPREGQTDTQYF. In nucleotides, the CDR3 is TGCGCCAGCAGCTTCCCCCGGGAGGGCCAGACAGATACGCAGTATTTT.

The chain recombines TRBV2 with TRBJ1-5; D might be TRBD1 (5 bases). Looked up from germline, CDR1 is SNHLY and CDR2 is FYNNEI. The CDR3 runs to 15 residues. V lost 3 bases to trimming and J lost 7 bases, with 16 bases between them. This CDR3 reads CASSEAAGQEQPQHF. The CDR3 DNA sequence: TGTGCCAGCAGTGAGGCCGCAGGGCAAGAGCAGCCCCAGCATTTT.

The rearrangement joins TRBV18 to TRBJ2-5, with D unclear. V was cut by 1 base and J by 5 bases, with 14 bases left in between. Germline CDR1 is KGHSH and CDR2 is LQKENI. This CDR3 has 15 residues. The CDR3 region is CASSPLARWAETQYF. CDR3 DNA sequence: TGTGCCAGCTCACCACTGGCTAGGTGGGCGGAGACCCAGTACTTC.

V usage is TRBV5-4 and J usage is TRBJ2-1, with no clear D. V lost 4 bases and J lost 4, with 9 bases in between. The germline CDR1 and CDR2 sequences are SGHNT and YYREEE (reference sequence). This CDR3 has 13 residues. The CDR3 protein is CASSIMFYNEQFF. As DNA, the CDR3 is TGTGCCAGCAGCATCATGTTTTACAATGAGCAGTTCTTC.

Details on this clone: The same CDR3 arises from other DNA sequences in this sample as well. The rearrangement uses TRBV30 and TRBJ2-5; 10 bases are shared with TRBD2. Germline loops: CDR1 GTSNPN, CDR2 SVGIG (reference sequence). This CDR3 has 13 residues. The V segment lost 3 bases and the J segment 5 bases; nucleotides outside the gene matches: 3. CDR3: CAWRLAGVETQYF. The CDR3 DNA reads as TGTGCCTGGAGGCTAGCGGGAGTGGAGACCCAGTACTTC.

Note on this clone: Other DNA sequences in the same sample also yield this CDR3. The chain links TRBV28 to TRBJ2-7; 7 bases are a match to TRBD1. Germline V gene lookup returns CDR1 MDHEN and CDR2 SYDVKM. Trimming took 4 bases from V and 2 from J; bases not matched to a gene: 5. The CDR3 runs 14 residues. CDR3 residues: CASSSPGTAYEQYF. CDR3 coding DNA: TGTGCCAGCAGTTCACCAGGGACAGCCTACGAGCAGTACTTC.